Listed here are 19 T cell receptor beta chains from one sample, sequenced in a study of T cell responses to AZD1222 COVID-19 vaccine. This table comes from immunoSEQ multiplex PCR, and its TCRdb copy is limited to in-frame clones, with some not included. The data show some 71,000 clones, nearly 90% seen once. Sample: peripheral blood, taken 28 days after the second AZD1222 dose. The receptors derive from an adult who received the AZD1222 COVID-19 vaccine.

The chain combines TRBV5-3 with TRBJ2-7; 7 positions agree with TRBD2. TRBV5-3 is classed as an ORF, of uncertain function. The CDR3 totals 14 residues. V trimming: 7 bases; J trimming: 0 bases; junction bases outside the gene matches: 7. CDR3 residues: CARRRGVNSYEQYF. The CDR3 DNA is TGTGCCAGACGTCGGGGGGTCAACTCCTACGAGCAGTACTTC.

The chain recombines TRBV5-5 with TRBJ2-7; TRBD1 agrees at 7 bases. V trimming: 4 bases; J trimming: 1 base; junction bases outside the gene matches: 5. The CDR3 is made up of 14 amino acids. Per the germline V gene, CDR1 is SGHKS and CDR2 is YYEKEE (reference sequence). The CDR3 spells CASSTWGQSYEQYF. CDR3 nucleotides: TGTGCCAGCAGCACCTGGGGACAGTCCTACGAGCAGTACTTC.

V and J are TRBV12-3 or TRBV12-4 and TRBJ1-1; D is unresolved. V dropped 0 bases and J dropped 1 base, with 3 bases sitting between them. The CDR3 spans 13 residues. The CDR3 DNA reads TGTGCCAGCAGTTTAGCACAGAACACTGAAGCTTTCTTT. It encodes CASSLAQNTEAFF.

A few counts support this clone. At one boundary the junction diverges from the germline segment, which might be a read error. The chain couples TRBV6-1 to TRBJ2-1; 7 nucleotides match TRBD1. The CDR3 spans 14 residues. Germline V lookup: CDR1 MNHNS, CDR2 SASEGT. CDR3 nucleotides: TGTGCCAGCAGCGAAGGGGGACAGCGGTTCGAGCAGTTCTTC. The encoded protein is CASSEGGQRFEQFF.

The V gene is TRBV7-2, the J gene TRBJ2-7, with D unclear. The germline V and J ends were trimmed by 3 bases and 3 bases, with 9 bases remaining between them. The germline V gene has CDR1 SGHTA and CDR2 FQGNSA. This CDR3 spans 13 amino acids. CDR3 amino acids: CASSFPQSYEQYF. The CDR3 coding sequence is TGTGCCAGCAGCTTTCCCCAGAGCTACGAGCAGTACTTC.

The chain links TRBV5-1 to TRBJ1-1; D unresolved. CDR3 length: 14 residues. CDR1 and CDR2 from the germline V gene are SGHRS and YFSETQ. Trimming took off 0 bases at V and 0 bases at J, with 6 bases between the two ends. CDR3 region: CASSLGQMNTEAFF. The CDR3, as DNA: TGCGCCAGCAGCTTGGGGCAGATGAACACTGAAGCTTTCTTT. The whole variable domain, filled in from reference TRBV5-1 and TRBJ1-1, reads KAGVTQTPRYLIKTRGQQVTLSCSPISGHRSVSWYQQTPGQGLQFLFEYFSETQRNKGNFPGRFSGRQFSNSRSEMNVSTLELGDSALYLCASSLGQMNTEAFFGQGTRLTVV.

The J gene is TRBJ2-5, the V gene TRBV29-1; possibly TRBD2 for D (6 bases). The V gene lost 3 bases and the J gene lost 5 bases, with 13 bases spanning the gap. CDR3 length: 13 amino acids. Germline assignment: CDR1 SQVTM and CDR2 ANQGSEA. The CDR3, as DNA: TGCAGCGTTGAGGGAACGGGAGACGAGACCCAGTACTTC. It translates to CSVEGTGDETQYF.

The V gene is TRBV11-1, the J gene TRBJ2-3; D is possibly TRBD1 (5 bases). Trimming removed 1 base at V and 4 bases at J, with 9 bases between. In germline, CDR1 is SGHAT, CDR2 FQDESV (reference sequence). The CDR3 is made up of 14 amino acids. CDR3 DNA: TGTGCCAGCAGCTTAGACCTACAGGCAGATACGCAGTATTTT. Protein product: CASSLDLQADTQYF.

The chain couples TRBV6-6 to TRBJ1-4, with unresolved D. Between the trimmed V and J ends, which lost 7 bases and 0 bases, there was a span of 9 bases. The CDR3 consists of 14 residues. The germline CDR1 and CDR2 sequences are MNHNY and SVGAGI (reference sequence). The CDR3 bases are TGTGCCAGCACCGCCGGCCCAACTAATGAAAAACTGTTTTTT. Its protein product is CASTAGPTNEKLFF.

J is TRBJ1-1 and V is TRBV11-3, with 8 bases lining up with TRBD1. V dropped 4 bases and J dropped 1; count of bases not matched to a gene: 5. The CDR3 extends over 15 amino acids. Germline values: CDR1 SGHNT, CDR2 YENEEA. CDR3 coding DNA: TGTGCCAGCAGCTCAGGGGGCGCAGGGAACACTGAAGCTTTCTTT. Its translation: CASSSGGAGNTEAFF.

In regard to this clone: At the DNA level, this CDR3 is encoded by other sequences in the same sample as well. J is TRBJ2-7 and V is TRBV5-4; D uncertain. The V and J ends lost 2 bases and 2 bases respectively, with 5 bases between them. Germline V gene sequence: CDR1 SGHNT, CDR2 YYREEE (reference sequence). The CDR3 extends over 12 amino acids. The CDR3 is CASSLGTYEQYF. CDR3 DNA sequence: TGTGCCAGCAGCTTAGGGACCTACGAGCAGTACTTC.

This chain joins TRBV27 and TRBJ2-7; D possibly uses TRBD1 or TRBD2 (6 bases each). The CDR3 length is 14 residues. Germline V gene lookup returns CDR1 MNHEY and CDR2 SMNVEV (reference sequence). With 2 bases removed from V and 3 bases from J, the gap between germline ends came to 11 bases. The CDR3 region has the DNA TGTGCCAGCAGTTTACGGGGGCCCAACTACGAGCAGTACTTC. Amino acids: CASSLRGPNYEQYF.

This sequence joins TRBV7-6 and TRBJ2-1; TRBD2 matches 10 bases. This CDR3 comprises 17 residues. The germline gives CDR1 SGHVS, CDR2 FNYEAQ. With V trimmed by 1 base and J by 8 bases, 11 bases remained unmatched. The CDR3: CASSLVGLAGAGDEQFF. The CDR3 DNA sequence: TGTGCCAGCAGCTTAGTAGGTCTAGCGGGAGCTGGGGATGAGCAGTTCTTC.

This clone was detected only once. The rearrangement uses TRBV29-1 and TRBJ2-1; D is perhaps TRBD1 or TRBD2 (5 bases each). The V gene's germline CDR1 is SQVTM and CDR2 ANQGSEA. CDR3 length: 15 residues. V lost 6 bases and J lost 2, with 17 bases in between. In DNA form, the CDR3 reads TGCAGCGTGGGACGGGTGGGAAGTACCTACAATGAGCAGTTCTTC. Residues: CSVGRVGSTYNEQFF.

V and J are TRBV5-4 and TRBJ2-5; the D is unclear. V dropped 2 bases and J dropped 5 bases, with 4 bases sitting between them. The CDR3 length is 11 residues. CDR1 is SGHNT, CDR2 YYREEE, per germline (reference sequence). The CDR3 reads CASSFDETQYF. CDR3 bases: TGTGCCAGCAGCTTCGATGAGACCCAGTACTTC.

The V and J genes are TRBV19 and TRBJ2-5, with 7 bases fitting TRBD2. The CDR3 contains 12 residues. The V segment lost 10 bases and the J segment 3 bases; nucleotides outside the gene matches: 5. Germline CDR1 reads LNHDA; CDR2 reads SQIVND (reference sequence). This CDR3 is CATSLAEETQYF. The CDR3 DNA sequence: TGTGCCACATCTCTAGCGGAAGAGACCCAGTACTTC.

The chain recombines TRBV4-3 with TRBJ2-1; 10 bases line up with TRBD2. The CDR3 contains 17 residues. CDR1 is LGHNA and CDR2 is YSLEER in the germline V gene. The V and J ends lost 0 bases and 9 bases, in that order; junction bases with no gene match: 11. The CDR3 DNA reads TGCGCCAGCAGCCAAGAGGTTGCTAGCGGGAGTTGGGGTGAGCAGTTCTTC. This codes for CASSQEVASGSWGEQFF.

The chain combines TRBV5-8 with TRBJ1-5; 7 bases line up with TRBD1. This CDR3 is 15 amino acids long. Trimming took 4 bases from V and 2 from J; bases not matched to a gene: 6. Germline V gene sequence: CDR1 SGHTS, CDR2 YDEGEE. The CDR3 sequence is CASSPTGAGNQPQHF. The CDR3 bases are TGTGCCAGCAGCCCCACAGGGGCCGGCAATCAGCCCCAGCATTTT.

V gene TRBV3-1 (or the pseudogene TRBV3-2) combines with J gene TRBJ2-1; 8 bases map to TRBD1. Germline V CDR1 and CDR2: LGHDT, YNNKEL (reference sequence). Trimming cost V 1 base and J 6 bases; bases outside gene matches: 2. This CDR3 is 14 amino acids long. CDR3 protein: CASSQGDRSNEQFF. The CDR3 region has the DNA TGTGCCAGCAGCCAAGGGGACAGGTCCAATGAGCAGTTCTTC.